The clone carrying this T cell receptor (beta chain) was detected a few times. In germline, CDR1 is SGHNT, CDR2 YYREEE (reference sequence). The CDR3 loop spans 13 amino acids. V lost 4 bases and J 0 bases, leaving 7 bases between the germline ends. This sample was taken from a study of shared clonotypes between healthy human individuals. Assay: immunoSEQ multiplex PCR; the TCRdb copy retains only in-frame clones and omits some. Among about 980,000 clones listed, 76% were seen once. The chain recombines TRBV5-4 with TRBJ1-2; D is undetermined. Sequences were obtained from memory CD4+ T cells sorted from blood. Subset described: CD45RA-negative fraction. This receptor was taken from a man aged 18 to 30 in good health. The CDR3 sequence: CASSPIPNYGYTF. The CDR3 region has the DNA TGTGCCAGCAGCCCCATCCCTAACTATGGCTACACCTTC.